Sequencing of this TCR beta chain was carried out in a study of T cell repertoires in cytomegalovirus infection. The wider study: A matching HLA type, together with CMV infection, was signaled by public TCR beta signatures. Study-level findings and limits: Across the ex vivo response, the dominant clonotypes were HLA-C-restricted CMV-specific TCR beta clonotypes.

CDR3 length equals 14 residues. V was shortened by 3 bases and J by 6 bases, with 13 bases between the two germline ends. Germline CDR1 and CDR2: SGHTA and FQGTGA. TCRdb redid the calling of the reads with MiXCR, one entry per CDR3 protein. The sample has roughly 300,000 distinct CDR3 sequences; more than 8% are singletons. On this clonotype: Its antigen is undetermined.

This sequence was found in a human donor in good health (CMV status not recorded). Some clones in this sample may be carry-over from other donors' samples. The chain uses TRBV7-3 and TRBJ2-3; D not resolved. The sample taken for sequencing was PBMCs. This CDR3 reads CASSLNGYDDTQYF. CDR3 nucleotides: TGTGCCAGCAGCTTGAACGGGTATGACGATACGCAGTATTTT.